These T cell receptor beta chains were read from a single sample in a study of a mutant IDH1 vaccine in newly diagnosed glioma. Sequenced by immunoSEQ multiplex PCR; TCRdb stores in-frame clones only, minus some. This sample has approximately 92,000 clones, with around 80% found just once. The sample consisted of PBMCs, taken from a glioma patient treated with radiotherapy, temozolomide or both. The source of these receptors is a man aged 40-49 years with glioma. Each CDR3 is given with its conserved first and last residue. A D gene is named only where the DNA matches it firmly. The listing skips clone size in some rows; elsewhere it reads once, few, many or a size class.

TRBJ2-5,-,TRBV6-1,13,-,CASSELGRETQYF,TGTGCCAGCAGTGAACTAGGGAGAGAGACCCAGTACTTC
TRBJ1-4,-,TRBV6-5,15,-,CASSFRGSTNEKLFF,TGTGCCAGCAGTTTCCGAGGGAGTACTAATGAAAAACTGTTTTTT
TRBJ2-7,TRBD2,TRBV10-3,17,-,CAISEQLAGGSSYEQYF,TGTGCCATCAGTGAGCAACTAGCGGGGGGTTCCTCCTACGAGCAGTACTTC
TRBJ2-1,-,TRBV2,14,few,CASEGGSSYNEQFF,TGTGCCAGCGAGGGCGGAAGCTCCTACAATGAGCAGTTCTTC
TRBJ2-4,-,TRBV28,18,once,CASSLAGIEGKAKNIQYF,TGTGCCAGCAGTCTAGCCGGGATCGAAGGGAAGGCCAAAAACATTCAGTACTTC
TRBJ1-2,-,TRBV4-3,14,-,CASSQDGGRSGYTF,TGCGCCAGCAGCCAAGACGGGGGCCGGAGTGGCTACACCTTC
TRBJ2-5,TRBD2,TRBV5-4,16,once,CASSQPSGGGRETQYF,TGTGCCAGCAGCCAGCCTAGCGGGGGGGGCCGGGAGACCCAGTACTTC
TRBJ2-7,-,TRBV7-9,15,-,CASSHVWGQSYEQYF,TGTGCCAGCAGCCACGTGTGGGGGCAGAGCTACGAGCAGTACTTC
TRBJ1-2,-,TRBV19,13,-,CASSLGPAIGYTF,TGTGCCAGTAGTCTTGGCCCCGCCATTGGCTACACCTTC
TRBJ2-2,-,TRBV5-5,11,-,CASSPSFRLFF,TGTGCCAGCAGCCCGTCATTCCGGCTGTTTTTT
TRBJ2-1,TRBD2,TRBV28,17,-,CASSLFGLAASYNEQFF,TGTGCCAGCAGTTTATTTGGACTAGCGGCCTCCTACAATGAGCAGTTCTTC
TRBJ1-2,-,TRBV5-8,16,-,CASSLEGGQRNYGYTF,TGTGCCAGCAGCTTGGAAGGGGGGCAAAGGAACTATGGCTACACCTTC
TRBJ2-1,-,TRBV25-1,14,-,CASSAPGTGFEQFF,TGTGCCAGCAGTGCCCCGGGAACAGGGTTCGAGCAGTTCTTC
TRBJ1-6,-,TRBV13,15,-,CASSPGQTYNSPLHF,TGTGCCAGCAGCCCAGGACAGACATATAATTCACCCCTCCACTTT
TRBJ2-7,TRBD2,TRBV27,14,-,CASSPAGVLNEQYF,TGTGCCAGCAGTCCAGCGGGAGTATTAAACGAGCAGTACTTC
TRBJ1-1,-,TRBV7-8,18,few,CASSFHPAGILENTEAFF,TGTGCCAGCAGTTTTCATCCCGCGGGGATTTTAGAGAACACTGAAGCTTTCTTT
TRBJ2-7,-,TRBV7-6,14,-,CASSSGTLTYEQYF,TGTGCCAGCAGCTCCGGGACCCTCACCTACGAGCAGTACTTC
TRBJ2-5,TRBD2,TRBV15,16,-,CATSRGIAGPQETQYF,TGTGCCACCAGCAGAGGGATAGCGGGCCCCCAAGAGACCCAGTACTTC
TRBJ1-4,TRBD1,TRBV4-1,17,-,CASSQAGWGQRSEKLFF,TGCGCCAGCAGCCAAGCGGGTTGGGGACAGAGGAGTGAAAAACTGTTTTTT
TRBJ2-7,TRBD2,TRBV19,17,-,CASSMVSSGTISYEQYF,TGTGCCAGTAGTATGGTTTCTAGCGGGACTATCTCCTACGAGCAGTACTTC
TRBJ1-1,-,TRBV7-9,13,-,CASSPNMNTEAFF,TGTGCCAGCAGCCCCAATATGAACACTGAAGCTTTCTTT
TRBJ2-7,-,TRBV25-1,15,-,CASSESGLTSYEQYF,TGTGCCAGCAGTGAATCCGGACTTACCTCCTACGAGCAGTACTTC
TRBJ1-3,-,TRBV2,15,-,CARQSSRGRESTIYF,TGTGCCAGACAGAGCTCCAGGGGAAGAGAGTCCACCATATATTTT
TRBJ2-7,-,TRBV4-3,13,-,CASSPGPGYEQYF,TGCGCCAGCAGCCCTGGGCCGGGATACGAGCAGTACTTC
TRBJ2-1,-,TRBV23-1,12,few,CASKGGENEQFF,TGCGCCAGCAAGGGGGGCGAGAATGAGCAGTTCTTC
TRBJ2-1,TRBD2,TRBV6-4,16,-,CASSDSAGGASNEQFF,TGTGCCAGCAGTGACTCGGCGGGAGGGGCTTCGAATGAGCAGTTCTTC
TRBJ2-3,-,TRBV13,11,once,CASSLVGTQYF,TGTGCCAGCAGCTTAGTCGGTACGCAGTATTTT
TRBJ1-1,TRBD1,TRBV5-8,17,-,CASRSAGTGVRYTEAFF,TGTGCCAGCAGGTCTGCCGGGACAGGGGTTAGGTACACTGAAGCTTTCTTT
TRBJ2-7,TRBD1,TRBV4-2,14,-,CASSPRDRGNEQYF,TGTGCCAGCAGCCCCCGGGACAGGGGGAACGAGCAGTACTTC
TRBJ2-1,TRBD1,TRBV6-4,16,-,CASSDSTGEGYHEQFF,TGTGCCAGCAGTGACTCGACAGGGGAAGGGTACCATGAGCAGTTCTTC
TRBJ2-2,-,TRBV9,18,-,CASSVNPLAGSNTGELFF,TGTGCCAGCAGCGTGAATCCCCTCGCAGGTTCGAACACCGGGGAGCTGTTTTTT
TRBJ2-2,-,TRBV7-8,16,few,CASSLGGRANTGELFF,TGTGCCAGCAGCTTAGGTGGCAGAGCGAACACCGGGGAGCTGTTTTTT
TRBJ2-7,-,TRBV18,15,-,CASSTAGTTSYEQYF,TGTGCCAGCTCAACCGCCGGGACAACGTCCTACGAGCAGTACTTC
TRBJ1-4,-,TRBV4-2,15,once,CASSEGGANNEKLFF,TGTGCCAGCAGCGAGGGGGGGGCGAATAATGAAAAACTGTTTTTT
TRBJ2-3,-,TRBV19,17,-,CASRGPAVGNFRDTQYF,TGTGCCAGTAGGGGTCCGGCGGTGGGCAACTTTCGAGATACGCAGTATTTT
TRBJ1-2,-,TRBV29-1,14,-,CSVEGLTPNYGYTF,TGCAGCGTTGAAGGTCTTACCCCCAACTATGGCTACACCTTC
TRBJ2-7,-,TRBV28,14,-,CASIYQGNPYEQYF,TGTGCCAGCATTTATCAGGGGAACCCCTACGAGCAGTACTTC
TRBJ1-5,-,TRBV5-1,14,few,CASSLGGSGQPQHF,TGCGCCAGCAGCTTGGGGGGGAGCGGTCAGCCCCAGCATTTT
TRBJ1-1,-,TRBV19,13,-,CASSMLMLTEAFF,TGTGCCAGTAGTATGTTGATGCTCACTGAAGCTTTCTTT
TRBJ1-2,TRBD1,TRBV5-8,14,-,CASSLWDRAEGYTF,TGTGCCAGCAGCCTATGGGACAGGGCGGAAGGCTACACCTTC
TRBJ1-2,-,TRBV4-3,16,-,CASSQDRWQGLYGYTF,TGCGCCAGCAGCCAAGACCGTTGGCAGGGGCTGTATGGCTACACCTTC
TRBJ1-6,TRBD1,TRBV6-1,15,-,CASSGPTGDNSPLHF,TGTGCCAGCAGTGGCCCGACAGGGGATAATTCACCCCTCCACTTT
TRBJ2-7,TRBD2,TRBV5-6,15,-,CASSLGTSGTYEQYF,TGTGCCAGCAGCTTGGGGACTAGCGGTACCTACGAGCAGTACTTC
TRBJ2-2,-,TRBV7-9,15,-,CASRLGLTGTGELFF,TGTGCCAGCAGATTGGGACTCACGGGAACCGGGGAGCTGTTTTTT
TRBJ2-1,-,TRBV5-6,17,-,CASSLAYGNRDGNEQFF,TGTGCCAGCAGCTTAGCCTACGGGAACAGGGACGGCAATGAGCAGTTCTTC
TRBJ2-7,TRBD2,TRBV18,15,-,CASSRGSGTSYEQYF,TGTGCCAGCTCACGAGGTAGCGGGACTTCCTACGAGCAGTACTTC
TRBJ2-5,-,TRBV11-3,15,once,CASSLGGGFQETQYF,TGTGCCAGCAGCTTAGGGGGCGGGTTTCAAGAGACCCAGTACTTC
TRBJ2-1,-,TRBV19,14,once,CASSRAHPYNEQFF,TGTGCCAGTAGTCGAGCTCACCCCTACAATGAGCAGTTCTTC
TRBJ2-5,-,TRBV6-5,14,once,CASSYNRYQETQYF,TGTGCCAGCAGTTACAACCGGTACCAAGAGACCCAGTACTTC
TRBJ1-4,TRBD1,TRBV5-1,12,-,CASSWDSEKLFF,TGCGCCAGCAGCTGGGACAGTGAAAAACTGTTTTTT